The following is a T cell receptor beta chain sequence with its context. Multiplex touch-down PCR with TRB-A/B primers amplified rearranged V-D-J TRB sequences. TCRdb re-called the multiplex PCR reads with MiXCR, one entry per CDR3 protein. The sample records just under 10,000 distinct CDR3 sequences, approximately 35% being singletons. Germline loops: CDR1 GTSNPN, CDR2 SVGIG (reference sequence). This CDR3 is 11 amino acids long. Trimming pared 7 bases from V and 5 bases from J, leaving 9 bases between. The sample comes from a study of T cell repertoires in aging, cancer and after chemotherapy. As for the study in general: Donor ages fell into six groups from 30 or younger up to 70 or older. Repeat sampling of healthy donors over several months to years showed clear clonal overlap.

The template was genomic DNA from peripheral blood, not RNA. The specimen sequenced was blood. The V and J genes are TRBV30 and TRBJ2-1; D unclear. This receptor was identified in a human donor in good health. The CDR3 DNA reads as TGTGCCTTGATAAACCACAATGAGCAGTTCTTC. Translated, it gives CALINHNEQFF.